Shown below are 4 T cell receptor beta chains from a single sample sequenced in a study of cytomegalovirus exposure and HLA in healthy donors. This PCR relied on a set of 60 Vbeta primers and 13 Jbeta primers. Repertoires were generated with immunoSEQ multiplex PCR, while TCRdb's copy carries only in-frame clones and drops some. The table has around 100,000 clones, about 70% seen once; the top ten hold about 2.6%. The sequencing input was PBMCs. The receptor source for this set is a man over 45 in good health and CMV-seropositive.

The CDR3 DNA sequence: TGTGCCAGCAGCCCCGGGACAGGGATGAACACTGAAGCTTTCTTT. Its protein product is CASSPGTGMNTEAFF. The chain joins TRBV9 to TRBJ1-1, with TRBD1 matching 9 bases. With V trimmed by 4 bases and J by 0 bases, 4 bases remained unmatched. In germline, CDR1 is SGDLS, CDR2 YYNGEE. The CDR3 is made up of 15 amino acids. The complete variable domain, with remaining parts taken from reference TRBV9 and TRBJ1-1, reads DSGVTQTPKHLITATGQRVTLRCSPRSGDLSVYWYQQSLDQGLQFLIQYYNGEERAKGNILERFSAQQFPDLHSELNLSSLELGDSALYFCASSPGTGMNTEAFFGQGTRLTVV.

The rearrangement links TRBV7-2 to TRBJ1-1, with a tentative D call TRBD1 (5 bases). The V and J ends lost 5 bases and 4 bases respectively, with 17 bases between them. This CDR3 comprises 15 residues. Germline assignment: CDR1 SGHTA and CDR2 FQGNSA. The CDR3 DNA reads TGTGCCAGCAGCGCTAGCGGGGGGTCGGGCACTGAAGCTTTCTTT. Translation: CASSASGGSGTEAFF.

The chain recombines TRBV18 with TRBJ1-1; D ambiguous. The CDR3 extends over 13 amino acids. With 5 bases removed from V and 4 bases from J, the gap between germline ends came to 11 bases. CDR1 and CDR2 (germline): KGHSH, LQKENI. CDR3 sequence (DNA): TGTGCCAGCTCAACTACACATCTCACTGAAGCTTTCTTT. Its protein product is CASSTTHLTEAFF.

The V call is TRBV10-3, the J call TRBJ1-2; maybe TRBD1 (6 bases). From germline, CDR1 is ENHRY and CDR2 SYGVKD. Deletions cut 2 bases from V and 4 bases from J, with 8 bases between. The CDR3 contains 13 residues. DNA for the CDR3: TGTGCCATCAGTGAGGTACAGGGCTATGGCTACACCTTC. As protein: CAISEVQGYGYTF.